The rows below give T cell receptor beta chains drawn from one sample of a study of blood T cell repertoires in COVID-19. Data came from immunoSEQ multiplex PCR; TCRdb stores just in-frame clones and leaves some out. The repertoire holds hundreds of thousands of clones, with roughly 81% as singletons. Sequencing was done on a sample of peripheral blood. All receptors derive from a man aged 40-49 years with acute or convalescent COVID-19. CDR3s leave out the opening cysteine and the closing phenylalanine or tryptophan.

AIRSGNEQY	TRBV10-3	TRBJ2-7
ASSVDTRGRYYGYT	TRBV9	TRBJ1-2
ASSYLDRGKNQPQH	TRBV6-5	TRBJ1-5
ASSPGRQQETQY	TRBV18	TRBJ2-5
ASSQDQANMNTEAF	TRBV14	TRBJ1-1
ASRIRGWEAEAF	TRBV10-1	TRBJ1-1
ASRLGQGVNQPQH	TRBV2	TRBJ1-5
ASSSVPTPQH	TRBV6-2/TRBV6-3	TRBJ1-5
ASSGTGINSPLH	TRBV2	TRBJ1-6
ASSRFTGPLH	TRBV19	TRBJ1-6
ASSLIPTGSTEAF	TRBV5-4	TRBJ1-1
ASSSWQGAQSNQPQH	TRBV28	TRBJ1-5
AVGQGYTGELF	TRBV6-5	TRBJ2-2
ASSRETGRGEAF	TRBV27	TRBJ1-1
ASSLQGGGETQY	TRBV3-1/TRBV3-2	TRBJ2-5
SASGGQMGSSEQF	TRBV20-1	TRBJ2-1
ASSPQGASTEAF	TRBV6-5	TRBJ1-1
AISDSILTRGLGNTIY	TRBV10-3	TRBJ1-3
ASSRLSGANTGELF	TRBV11-2	TRBJ2-2
ASSLEGLNTEAF	TRBV5-4	TRBJ1-1
ASSVGGAGNQPQH	TRBV9	TRBJ1-5
ASSLAGHQPQH	TRBV27	TRBJ1-5
ASSPVQGNEQF	TRBV7-3	TRBJ2-1
ASSTFGQGSGPLH	TRBV5-6	TRBJ1-6
ASSQEFLQGANTGELF	TRBV14	TRBJ2-2
ASSEGGPGMYEQY	TRBV6-1	TRBJ2-7
ATSRDTRADSPLH	TRBV15	TRBJ1-6
ASSETGTYEQY	TRBV2	TRBJ2-7
ASTLAGGRLGTDTQY	TRBV19	TRBJ2-3
AIRDREKNTEAF	TRBV10-3	TRBJ1-1
ASSYPDCSGANVLT	TRBV6-9	TRBJ2-6
ASSHLLDTQY	TRBV3-1/TRBV3-2	TRBJ2-3
ASSLDAGGIDTQY	TRBV7-9	TRBJ2-3
ASSKGQRDSPLH	TRBV6-6	TRBJ1-6
ASSVGTSGASYEQY	TRBV9	TRBJ2-7
ASSQAFPNTEAF	TRBV4-3	TRBJ1-1
SVVPLFGDGYT	TRBV29-1	TRBJ1-2
AWRTGQEAF	TRBV30	TRBJ1-1
ASSFSGGATGELF	TRBV11-2	TRBJ2-2
ASSSGQGASTDTQY	TRBV5-4	TRBJ2-3
ASSKVGGRIYEQY	TRBV21-1	TRBJ2-7
ASSLRTGEGVNYGYT	TRBV7-2	TRBJ1-2
ASSLAQGLQGYT	TRBV5-4	TRBJ1-2
ASTYIGTAEKLF	TRBV5-6	TRBJ1-4
AWNPGTTGDYEQY	TRBV30	TRBJ2-7
ASMEDRDYGYT	TRBV2	TRBJ1-2
ATSRGTSGGNNNEQF	TRBV15	TRBJ2-1
ASERGGSTDTQY	TRBV10-2	TRBJ2-3
ASSTFTEQY	TRBV12-3/TRBV12-4	TRBJ2-7
ASSFRGSNQPQH	TRBV28	TRBJ1-5
ASSWTGTLNYGYT	TRBV27	TRBJ1-2
ASSPGQGFNEKLF	TRBV18	TRBJ1-4